These T cell receptor beta chains were read from a single sample in a study of graft-versus-host responses after intestinal transplantation. The table came from immunoSEQ multiplex PCR; TCRdb's copy has only in-frame clones and leaves some out. The repertoire holds about 47,000 clones, approximately 95% seen once, with 4.5% to 7.5% in the top ten. The source material was PBMCs, sampled more than 750 days after a first intestinal transplant, on the day of a second. The source is a human patient who received an intestinal transplant, so some T cells may come from the graft donor. CDR3s include the opening cysteine and the closing phenylalanine or tryptophan. The D gene is left open where the match is weak. A row's size may be missing; if present it is once, few, many or a size class.

TRBJ2-7 | TRBV6-1 | . | . | TGTGCCAGCAGTGCCGCCTACGAGCAGTACTTC | CASSAAYEQYF
TRBJ2-7 | TRBV6-6 | . | few | TGTGCCAGCAGCCGTCGCGCGGCCCGATCCTACGAGCAGTACTTC | CASSRRAARSYEQYF
TRBJ1-5 | TRBV30 | TRBD1 | . | TGTGCCTGGAGACAGGGGGCCAGTAGCAATCAGCCCCAGCATTTT | CAWRQGASSNQPQHF
TRBJ2-1 | TRBV18 | . | . | TGTGCCAGCTCACCAAATGGCCGGAGTACCTACAATGAGCAGTTCTTC | CASSPNGRSTYNEQFF
TRBJ2-7 | TRBV11-2 | TRBD2 | . | TGTGCCAGCAGCTTTAGGGGGACTAGATATTACGAGCAGTACTTC | CASSFRGTRYYEQYF
TRBJ1-3 | TRBV28 | TRBD1 | once | TGTGCCAGCAGTCTTAGACAGGGGGCGGGCGGAAACACCATATATTTT | CASSLRQGAGGNTIYF
TRBJ2-3 | TRBV7-7 | TRBD2 | once | TGTGCTAGCAGCTTAGGCGGGAGACTGGCAGATACGCAGTATTTT | CASSLGGRLADTQYF
TRBJ2-5 | TRBV25-1 | TRBD2 | few | TGTGCCAGCAGTGAACAGGAGGCGGGAGGGCTTCAAGAGACCCAGTACTTC | CASSEQEAGGLQETQYF
TRBJ2-5 | TRBV6-1 | TRBD1 | . | TGTGCCAGCAATGAGGACAGGGGGCGTCCAGAGACCCAGTACTTC | CASNEDRGRPETQYF
TRBJ1-3 | TRBV5-1 | . | few | TGCGCCAGCAGCTTAACAGGAGGGAACACCATATATTTT | CASSLTGGNTIYF
TRBJ2-1 | TRBV7-6 | . | . | TGTGCCAGCAGCCTGGAGGGGGAGCCGAGGAATGAGCAGTTCTTC | CASSLEGEPRNEQFF
TRBJ1-3 | TRBV4-1 | . | . | TGCGCCAGCAGCCAGATGATGAACTCTGGAAACACCATATATTTT | CASSQMMNSGNTIYF
TRBJ1-5 | TRBV21-1 | . | . | TGTGCCAGCAGCAAGCCGGTACCCTGGGGTCAGCCCCAGCATTTT | CASSKPVPWGQPQHF
TRBJ2-1 | TRBV4-1 | TRBD2 | . | TGCGCCAGCAGCCAAGATCGGGGAGGGACTAGGGGGATTAGCTCCTACAATGAGCAGTTCTTC | CASSQDRGGTRGISSYNEQFF
TRBJ2-7 | TRBV5-1 | TRBD2 | . | TGCGCCAGCAGCTATAGCGGGGCCCACTACGAGCAGTACTTC | CASSYSGAHYEQYF
TRBJ2-3 | TRBV19 | . | . | TGTGCCAGTAGCCTCTCCGACTACACGAGCACAGATACGCAGTATTTT | CASSLSDYTSTDTQYF
TRBJ1-3 | TRBV5-1 | . | . | TGCGCCAGCAGCTCCGAAGGGGACACCATATATTTT | CASSSEGDTIYF
TRBJ1-4 | TRBV25-1 | . | . | TGTGCCAGCAGTTTAAATTCCATGGCTAATGAAAAACTGTTTTTT | CASSLNSMANEKLFF
TRBJ2-3 | TRBV10-3 | TRBD2 | . | TGTGCCATCAGCGAACTAGCGGGAACTGATGGGGCGCAGTATTTT | CAISELAGTDGAQYF
TRBJ1-2 | TRBV5-8 | . | . | TGTGCCAGCAGAGCTTCTGGTACTGAGCCCCTATATGGCTACACCTTC | CASRASGTEPLYGYTF
TRBJ1-1 | TRBV7-9 | TRBD1 | once | TGTGCCAGCAGCCCCTCGGCGACAGGGGTGGGTAGGGCCACTGAAGCTTTCTTT | CASSPSATGVGRATEAFF
TRBJ2-1 | TRBV28 | TRBD2 | . | TGTGCCAGCAGTTTAGCGGGAGCCGGATACAATGAGCAGTTCTTC | CASSLAGAGYNEQFF
TRBJ2-7 | TRBV5-3 | . | . | TGTGCCAGACTCTACTGGAGACCGATCGCCTTC | CARLYWRPIAF
TRBJ2-1 | TRBV7-9 | TRBD2 | . | TGTGCCAGCAGCCCCGCGGCCGGGACTAGCGGGGGTGAGCAGTTCTTC | CASSPAAGTSGGEQFF
TRBJ2-7 | TRBV6-5 | TRBD2 | few | TGTGCCAGCAGTTACTCAGGCCTAGCGGGTCACGAGCAGTACTTC | CASSYSGLAGHEQYF
TRBJ2-1 | TRBV27 | . | . | TGTGCCAGCAGTTCGGAAAGGTACACCCATGAGCAGTTCTTC | CASSSERYTHEQFF
TRBJ2-1 | TRBV5-1 | . | . | TGCGCCAGCACCGCCGGACAGTTGGAGGAGCAGTTCTTC | CASTAGQLEEQFF
TRBJ2-3 | TRBV7-3 | . | . | TGTGCCAGCAGCTTAAACGGGGACACAGATACGCAGTATTTT | CASSLNGDTDTQYF
TRBJ2-1 | TRBV5-1 | . | . | TGCGCCAGCAGCGGCAGGGCCTACTACAATGAGCAGTTCTTC | CASSGRAYYNEQFF
TRBJ2-7 | TRBV4-1 | . | once | TGCGCCAGCAGCGAAGTGGAGGGAAACTACGAGCAGTACTTC | CASSEVEGNYEQYF